These T cell receptor beta chains were read from a single sample in a study of graft-versus-host responses after intestinal transplantation. The protocol was immunoSEQ multiplex PCR, while the TCRdb copy is restricted to in-frame clones and leaves out a portion. The profile shows 55,000 to 80,000 clones, approximately 91% of them singletons. Their recognized antigens are unknown. This specimen was unstimulated CD8+ T cells sorted from spleen or lymph node cells, taken before transplant. These receptors all come from a human donor who was the organ donor for an intestinal transplant. CDR3s include the opening cysteine and the closing phenylalanine or tryptophan.

v_call	j_call	cdr3_aa
TRBV4-2	TRBJ2-3	CASSPHSVSGRGTQYF
TRBV19	TRBJ2-7	CASTPGTGAYEQYF
TRBV5-5	TRBJ2-7	CASSLRDRGHEQYF
TRBV7-9	TRBJ2-2	CASSSDSDTGELFF
TRBV29-1	TRBJ2-7	CSAELGLAGFYEQYF
TRBV28	TRBJ1-5	CASTTGSGYSNQPQHF
TRBV27	TRBJ2-1	CASRPLAGVYNEQFF
TRBV4-3	TRBJ1-5	CASSQALSQPQHF
TRBV4-3	TRBJ2-2	CASSQSLLGLAGGLVTGELFF
TRBV4-2	TRBJ2-7	CASSREGLAYYEQYF
TRBV27	TRBJ2-5	CASRHGSGGETQYF
TRBV4-3	TRBJ2-7	CASSQDQAGPYEQYF
TRBV11-2	TRBJ1-2	CASSLEWQGGESNYGYTF
TRBV19	TRBJ2-7	CASSIQTGASSEQYF
TRBV28	TRBJ2-2	CASSFPSGRGTGELFF
TRBV27	TRBJ1-1	CASFPARGSGLNTEAFF
TRBV21-1	TRBJ2-7	CASSKWKTAPAYEQYF
TRBV2	TRBJ2-7	CASRGLATYEQYF
TRBV28	TRBJ2-7	CASSLSAGSGEQYF
TRBV10-1	TRBJ2-5	CASRNWDRGTSAPETQYF
TRBV9	TRBJ2-3	CASSPGDRSTDTQYF
TRBV29-1	TRBJ1-2	CSVGDRGDGYTF
TRBV5-6	TRBJ1-2	CASSLAGTGGNHGYTF
TRBV28	TRBJ2-1	CASTMGLAGPNPNNEQFF
TRBV28	TRBJ2-7	CASSFVPGQGSYEQYF
TRBV29-1	TRBJ2-1	CSLEGDSSYNEQFF
TRBV4-3	TRBJ2-1	CASSHTRGYNEQFF
TRBV29-1	TRBJ2-3	CSVQPRGVSMDTQYF
TRBV6-1	TRBJ1-5	CASSEVWDRPNQPQHF
TRBV28	TRBJ1-5	CASSFAVGNQPQHF
TRBV7-6	TRBJ1-3	CASSLKDFSGNTIYF
TRBV2	TRBJ2-7	CASSKDRSSYEQYF
TRBV7-6	TRBJ2-7	CASSSNTGTADEQYF
TRBV7-9	TRBJ2-3	CASSPSAGGRITGTDTQYF
TRBV13	TRBJ2-7	CASSPGLAGDEQYF
TRBV9	TRBJ2-1	CASSVTGWDPNEQFF
TRBV6-5	TRBJ2-7	CASSYETSGASYEQYF
TRBV9	TRBJ2-7	CASSVGGQGQYEQYF
TRBV2	TRBJ2-1	CASSPNLAGIFYNEQFF
TRBV29-1	TRBJ2-2	CSATIQGIYTGELFF
TRBV5-6	TRBJ2-7	CASRYRTETYEQYF
TRBV28	TRBJ1-3	CATLGRGPGNTIYF
TRBV6-1	TRBJ2-4	CASSEALPSMAREKNIQYF
TRBV4-2	TRBJ2-5	CASSQDPNQETQYF
TRBV7-8	TRBJ2-1	CASSSTGRGGYNEQFF
TRBV9	TRBJ2-3	CASSAGTSATDTQYF
TRBV7-3	TRBJ2-1	CASSSSQGSSYNEQFF
TRBV27	TRBJ2-7	CASIGTGGDEQYF
TRBV15	TRBJ2-3	CATSQREADTQYF